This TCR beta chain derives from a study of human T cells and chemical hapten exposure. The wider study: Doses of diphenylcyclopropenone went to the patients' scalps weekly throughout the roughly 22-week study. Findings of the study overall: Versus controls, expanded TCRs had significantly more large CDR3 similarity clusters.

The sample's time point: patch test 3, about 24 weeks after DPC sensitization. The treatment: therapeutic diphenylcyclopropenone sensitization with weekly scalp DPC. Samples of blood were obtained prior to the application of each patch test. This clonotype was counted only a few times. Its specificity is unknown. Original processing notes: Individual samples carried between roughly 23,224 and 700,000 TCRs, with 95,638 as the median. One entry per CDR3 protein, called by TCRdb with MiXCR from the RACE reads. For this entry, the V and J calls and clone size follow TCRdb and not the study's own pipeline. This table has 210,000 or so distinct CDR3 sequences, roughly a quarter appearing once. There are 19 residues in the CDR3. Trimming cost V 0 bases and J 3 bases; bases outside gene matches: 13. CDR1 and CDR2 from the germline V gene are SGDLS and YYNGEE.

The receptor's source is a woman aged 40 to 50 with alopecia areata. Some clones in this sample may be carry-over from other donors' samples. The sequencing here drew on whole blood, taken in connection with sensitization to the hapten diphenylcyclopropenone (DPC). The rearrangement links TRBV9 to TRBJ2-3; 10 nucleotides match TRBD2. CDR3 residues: CASSVAGASGSYGTDTQYF. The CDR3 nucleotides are TGTGCCAGCAGCGTAGCTGGGGCTAGCGGGAGTTATGGTACAGATACGCAGTATTTT.